This TCR beta chain was sequenced during a study of OX40 agonist ivuxolimab in advanced cancers. Study-level background: Dose-escalation patients had hepatocellular carcinoma, melanoma, renal cell or head and neck cancer.

V lost 6 bases to trimming and J lost 5 bases, with 19 bases between them. The CDR3 has 16 residues. CDR1 is LNHDA and CDR2 is SQIVND in the germline V gene (reference sequence). Systemic immunosuppression or a history of autoimmune disease excluded patients. Profiling relied on immunoSEQ multiplex PCR, and the TCRdb table lists in-frame clones only, not all of them. The table shows some 80,000 clones, with about 89% occurring only once. The study's findings and limits: Several nonresponders also turned out to have low normalized T-cell clonal expansion. Mean expanded clone counts were higher in CD8+ than CD4+ T cells.

Details on this clone: Antigen: not known.

The sample was CD4+ or CD8+ T cells sorted from blood, taken in a trial of the OX40 agonist ivuxolimab. The J gene is TRBJ1-4, the V gene TRBV19; the D gene is possibly TRBD1 (5 bases). This TCR came from an adult with an advanced solid tumor such as melanoma, head and neck, liver or kidney cancer. The CDR3 sequence is CASSHGLRAGNEKLFF. CDR3 nucleotide sequence: TGTGCCAGTAGCCACGGGCTCCGGGCAGGGAATGAAAAACTGTTTTTT.